This TCR beta chain was sequenced for a study of CD8+CD57+ T cells in acquired aplastic anemia. At the level of the study: Sorted CD4+ and CD8+ cells gave an average of roughly 3.5 ug of DNA.

Findings of the study overall: With respect to CD8+ Simpson's diversity, patients and controls did not differ significantly.

Genomic DNA was employed as the template in profiling TCR beta VDJ and CDR3. From the reads, TCRdb called clonotypes with MiXCR, one entry per CDR3 protein. This table has over 150,000 distinct CDR3 sequences, about 44% appearing once. Sequencing involved patients with CD8+CD57+ cell expansion previously shown by flow cytometry. All participating patients were living with severe acquired aplastic anemia. Patients had undergone no therapy by the time their blood was sampled. To note about this clonotype: Antigen: not known.

Germline lookup yields CDR1 DFQATT and CDR2 SNEGSKA (reference sequence). This CDR3 spans 13 amino acids. Trimming left V 6 bases short and J 5 bases short, with 17 bases between. Material: sorted CD4+, CD8+, or CD8+CD57+ T cells (not recorded which) from PBMCs. The rearrangement links TRBV20-1 to TRBJ2-7; TRBD1 might be the D (5 bases). The TCR originated in a human donor with aplastic anemia. The CDR3 region is CSASVQGIHEQYF. For the CDR3, the DNA is TGCAGTGCCAGCGTCCAGGGAATCCACGAGCAGTACTTC.